Below, one TCR beta chain is given with its context. As yet, its antigen is unknown. The sample belongs to a study of cytomegalovirus exposure and HLA in healthy donors. Study-level points and caveats: Later analysis found that TCR beta chains associated with HLA were more clonally expanded than other, equally common chains.

Although they were nominally healthy when sampled, donors likely had unrecorded immune exposures. The germline V gene has CDR1 SEHNR and CDR2 FQNEAQ (reference sequence). The CDR3 sequence is 15 residues long. Between the trimmed V and J ends, which lost 3 bases and 4 bases, there was a span of 15 bases. Amplification used 60 Vbeta primers and 13 Jbeta primers. Data came from immunoSEQ multiplex PCR; TCRdb stores just in-frame clones and leaves some out. This sample has over 100,000 clones, with 69% found just once. The sequenced material came from PBMCs. The TCR was taken from a woman aged 70 to 79 in good health and CMV-seropositive. The chain has TRBV7-9 and TRBJ1-1; tentative D call: TRBD1 (5 bases). CDR3 in DNA: TGTGCCAGCAGCTTTTCGGGGGTACCCGGCACTGAAGCTTTCTTT. This codes for CASSFSGVPGTEAFF.